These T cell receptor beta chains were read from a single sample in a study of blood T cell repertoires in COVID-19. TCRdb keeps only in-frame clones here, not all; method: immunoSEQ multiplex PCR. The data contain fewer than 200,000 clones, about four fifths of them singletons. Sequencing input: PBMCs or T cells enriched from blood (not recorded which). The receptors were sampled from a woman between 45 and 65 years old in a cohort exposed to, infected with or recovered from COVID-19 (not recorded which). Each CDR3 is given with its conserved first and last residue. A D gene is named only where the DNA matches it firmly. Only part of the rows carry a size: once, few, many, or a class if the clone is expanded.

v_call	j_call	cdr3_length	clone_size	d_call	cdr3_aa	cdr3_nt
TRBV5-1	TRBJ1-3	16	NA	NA	CASSLGRGSSGNTIYF	TGCGCCAGCAGCTTGGGTAGGGGAAGCTCTGGAAACACCATATATTTT
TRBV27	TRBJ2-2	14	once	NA	CASKPGQNTGELFF	TGTGCCAGCAAACCGGGACAGAACACCGGGGAGCTGTTTTTT
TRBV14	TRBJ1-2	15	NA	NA	CASSLGEGRGYGYTF	TGTGCCAGCAGCCTTGGAGAGGGCAGGGGATATGGCTACACCTTC
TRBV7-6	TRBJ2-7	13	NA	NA	CASSESILYEQYF	TGTGCCAGCAGCGAAAGCATCCTTTACGAGCAGTACTTC
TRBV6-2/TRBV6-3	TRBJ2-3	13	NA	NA	CASRYQNTDTQYF	TGTGCCAGCAGGTACCAGAACACAGATACGCAGTATTTT
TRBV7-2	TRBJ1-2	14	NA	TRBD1	CASSFILGTEGYTF	TGTGCCAGCAGCTTCATACTCGGGACAGAGGGCTACACCTTC
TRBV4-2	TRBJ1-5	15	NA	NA	CASSQDGTQGQPQHF	TGTGCCAGCAGCCAAGATGGGACACAAGGTCAGCCCCAGCATTTT
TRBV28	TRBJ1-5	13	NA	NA	CASTRQNRQPQHF	TGTGCCAGCACCCGACAGAACAGGCAGCCCCAGCATTTT
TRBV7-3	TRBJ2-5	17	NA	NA	CASSLGPGGNGIETQYF	TGTGCCAGCAGCTTAGGCCCCGGCGGGAACGGTATAGAGACCCAGTACTTC
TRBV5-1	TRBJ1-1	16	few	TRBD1	CASRRQLQGVDTEAFF	TGCGCCAGCAGACGTCAACTCCAGGGGGTGGACACTGAAGCTTTCTTT
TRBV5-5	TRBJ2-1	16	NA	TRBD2	CASSWTSGISYNEQFF	TGTGCCAGCAGCTGGACTAGCGGGATTTCCTACAATGAGCAGTTCTTC
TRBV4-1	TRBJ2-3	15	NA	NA	CASSQDFREFDTQYF	TGCGCCAGCAGCCAAGATTTTCGGGAGTTCGATACGCAGTATTTT
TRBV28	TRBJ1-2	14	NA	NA	CASRDRRQLHRNTF	TGTGCCAGCAGGGATCGTCGACAATTGCATCGGAACACCTTC
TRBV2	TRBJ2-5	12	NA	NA	CARQGRGETQYF	TGTGCCAGACAGGGGCGGGGAGAGACCCAGTACTTC
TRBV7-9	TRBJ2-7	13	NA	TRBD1	CASNWDSSYEQYF	TGTGCCAGCAACTGGGACAGCTCCTACGAGCAGTACTTC
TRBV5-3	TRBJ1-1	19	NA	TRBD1	CARSPGRVWDSKLNTEAFF	TGTGCCAGAAGCCCGGGGCGGGTGTGGGACAGCAAGTTGAACACTGAAGCTTTCTTT
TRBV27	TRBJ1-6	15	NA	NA	CASSYGGLGLSPLHF	TGTGCCAGCAGTTATGGGGGGTTGGGACTGTCACCCCTCCACTTT
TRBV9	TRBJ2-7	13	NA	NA	CASSVGPQDEQYF	TGTGCCAGCAGCGTAGGGCCCCAAGACGAGCAGTACTTC
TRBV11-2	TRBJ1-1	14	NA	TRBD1	CASSISGTGNRAFF	TGTGCCAGCAGCATATCCGGGACAGGGAATCGGGCTTTCTTT
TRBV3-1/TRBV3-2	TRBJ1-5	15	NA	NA	CASSQGPHSNQPQHF	TGTGCCAGCAGCCAAGGGCCACATAGCAATCAGCCCCAGCATTTT
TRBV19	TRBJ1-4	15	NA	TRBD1	CASSKWTGGNEKLFF	TGTGCCAGTAGTAAATGGACAGGGGGCAATGAAAAACTGTTTTTT
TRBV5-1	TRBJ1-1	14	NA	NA	CASKVVGGDTEAFF	TGCGCCAGCAAAGTGGTAGGGGGGGACACTGAAGCTTTCTTT
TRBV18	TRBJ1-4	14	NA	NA	CASEPGQGEEKLFF	TGTGCCAGCGAACCAGGGCAAGGAGAAGAAAAACTGTTTTTT
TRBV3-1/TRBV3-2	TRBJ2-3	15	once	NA	CASSQVSEGTDTQYF	TGTGCCAGCAGCCAAGTATCGGAGGGAACAGATACGCAGTATTTT
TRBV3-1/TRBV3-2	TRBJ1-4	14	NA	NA	CASSQGRGNEKLFF	TGTGCCAGCAGCCAAGGTCGGGGAAATGAAAAACTGTTTTTT
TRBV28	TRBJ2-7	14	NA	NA	CASRREQGTGEQYF	TGTGCCAGCAGACGTGAACAGGGTACGGGCGAGCAGTACTTC
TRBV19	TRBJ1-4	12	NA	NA	CASEALGEKLFF	TGTGCCAGTGAGGCGCTTGGTGAAAAACTGTTTTTT
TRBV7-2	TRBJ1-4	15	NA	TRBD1	CASSPQDRGKEKLFF	TGTGCCAGCAGCCCGCAGGACAGGGGGAAGGAAAAACTGTTTTTT
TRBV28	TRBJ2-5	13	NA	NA	CASSLGIAKTQYF	TGTGCCAGCAGCCTTGGGATAGCGAAGACCCAGTACTTC
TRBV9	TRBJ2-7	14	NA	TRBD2	CASSAAGGSYEQYF	TGTGCCAGCAGCGCGGCGGGGGGCTCCTACGAGCAGTACTTC
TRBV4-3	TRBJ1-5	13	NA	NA	CASSQDGNQPQHF	TGCGCCAGCAGCCAAGACGGCAATCAGCCCCAGCATTTT
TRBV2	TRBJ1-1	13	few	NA	CASSDRVNTEAFF	TGTGCCAGCAGTGACAGGGTGAACACTGAAGCTTTCTTT
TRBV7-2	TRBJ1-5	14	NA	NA	CASSYRQVGQPQHF	TGTGCCAGCAGCTACCGACAGGTCGGGCAGCCCCAGCATTTT
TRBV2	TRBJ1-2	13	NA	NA	CASSESQVYGYTF	TGTGCCAGCAGTGAATCCCAGGTCTATGGCTACACCTTC
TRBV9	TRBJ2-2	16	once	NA	CASSPRGGPNTGELFF	TGTGCCAGCAGCCCAAGGGGCGGACCGAACACCGGGGAGCTGTTTTTT